A single sample gave rise to the 8 T cell receptor beta chains below, sequenced in a study of blood T cells in healthy people across ages. Together with a sample-barcoded 5' primer, a J-beta primer mix was included in a second PCR lasting about 7 to 12 cycles. TCRdb processed the 5' RACE reads anew with MiXCR; each CDR3 protein has one entry. The profile shows 1.5 million to 2 million distinct CDR3 sequences, roughly 52% of them singletons. Sequences were obtained from blood. Source of these receptors: a woman aged 35 to 49 in good health.

This chain uses TRBV4-3 with TRBJ2-1; 11 bases fit TRBD2. This CDR3 spans 17 amino acids. Germline V gene sequence: CDR1 LGHNA, CDR2 YSLEER. With 0 bases clipped from V and 7 bases from J, the junction kept 8 bases outside the gene matches. The DNA for the CDR3 is TGCGCCAGCAGCCAAGAAGGGAGACTAGCGGGGTTGAATGAGCAGTTCTTC. This translates into CASSQEGRLAGLNEQFF.

V and J are TRBV12-3 or TRBV12-4 and TRBJ1-4; the D is unclear. The CDR3 consists of 14 residues. V shed 4 bases and J shed 6 bases, with 12 bases lying between them. CDR3 region: CASSSRPRDEKLFF. The CDR3 DNA sequence: TGTGCCAGCAGTTCCCGCCCGCGGGATGAAAAACTGTTTTTT.

The table lists this clonotype with a few counts. This chain uses TRBV9 with TRBJ2-1, with TRBD2 identical over 9 bases. The ends lost 0 bases at V and 8 bases at J; junction bases unmatched: 6. The CDR3 runs to 15 residues. Germline CDR1 SGDLS, CDR2 YYNGEE. As DNA, the CDR3 is TGTGCCAGCAGCGTAGATAGCGGGGGAGGAGATGAGCAGTTCTTC. It specifies CASSVDSGGGDEQFF.

The genes are TRBV20-1 and TRBJ1-2, with D possibly TRBD1 on 5 matching bases. CDR3 length equals 13 residues. Trimming removed 3 bases from V and 2 bases from J, with 10 bases in between. CDR1 is DFQATT and CDR2 is SNEGSKA in the germline V gene (reference sequence). The CDR3 region has the DNA TGCAGTGCTAGTATGGGGCCGAACTATGGCTACACCTTC. It codes for CSASMGPNYGYTF.

To note about this clonotype: A much bigger clone sits one base away, suggesting this may be a read error. The chain recombines TRBV7-2 with TRBJ1-1, with 9 bases aligning to TRBD1. V shed 5 bases, J shed 4 bases, and the junction held 8 bases outside the gene matches. CDR3 length equals 15 residues. CDR1 and CDR2 (germline): SGHTA, FQGNSA. DNA of the CDR3: TGTGCCAGCAGCCCCCCCGGGACAGGGAGCACTGAAGCTTTCTTT. This sequence encodes CASSPPGTGSTEAFF.

This clonotype has more than one count but fewer than ten. The chain links TRBV28 to TRBJ1-2, with TRBD1 identical over 9 bases. This CDR3 is built from 17 residues. Germline V CDR1 and CDR2: MDHEN, SYDVKM. The J segment lost 0 bases and the V segment lost 5 bases, leaving 10 bases of the junction unmatched. Written as DNA, the CDR3 is TGTGCCAGCAGTACAAACCGGGACAGGGCACCTAACTATGGCTACACCTTC. Translation: CASSTNRDRAPNYGYTF.

As for this clonotype: This sequence may be a read error, since a much larger clone differs from it by one base. The chain recombines TRBV29-1 with TRBJ2-5, with D perhaps TRBD2 (5 bases). V lost 5 bases and J lost 4, with 11 bases in between. The CDR3 runs 12 residues. Germline V gives CDR1 SQVTM, CDR2 ANQGSEA. Written as DNA, the CDR3 is TGCAGCGTTTTGGCGGGCGTAGAGACCCAGTACTTC. Translated, it gives CSVLAGVETQYF. Using reference TRBV29-1 and TRBJ2-5 for the parts outside the CDR3, the full variable domain is SAVISQKPSRDICQRGTSLTIQCQVDSQVTMMFWYRQQPGQSLTLIATANQGSEATYESGFVIDKFPISRPNLTFSTLTVSNMSPEDSSIYLCSVLAGVETQYFGPGTRLLVL.

The chain recombines TRBV6-5 with TRBJ1-6; D remains ambiguous. CDR1 and CDR2 (germline): MNHEY, SVGAGI. The CDR3 runs 19 residues. V was shortened by 0 bases and J by 0 bases, with 15 bases between the two germline ends. CDR3 loop: CASSYSAGSLSSYNSPLHF. The CDR3 nucleotides read TGTGCCAGCAGTTACTCGGCCGGGTCCCTTAGCTCCTATAATTCACCCCTCCACTTT.